The rows below give T cell receptor beta chains drawn from one sample of a study of beta chain features in type 1 diabetes. Assay used: immunoSEQ multiplex PCR; TCRdb lists only in-frame clones, some missing. The data hold some 44,000 clones, with roughly 68% observed a single time. Input material: Tregs from blood. The receptors come from a woman younger than 30 with type 1 diabetes. Each CDR3 is given with its conserved first and last residue. Fields, in order: CDR3 DNA, CDR3 protein, J gene, D gene, clone size, V gene. D genes are given only for firm matches. Expanded clones get a size class; other rows say once, few or many, or leave the size out.

TGTGCCAGCCAGGGCTTTGGGGCCAACGTCCTGACTTTC,CASQGFGANVLTF,TRBJ2-6,-,-,TRBV2
TGTGCCAGCAGCCAGGGGGGACAGCTCTACGAGCAGTACTTC,CASSQGGQLYEQYF,TRBJ2-7,-,-,TRBV7-2
TGTGCCAGCAGCTTAAGGGGACAGGGGAACACTGAAGCTTTCTTT,CASSLRGQGNTEAFF,TRBJ1-1,TRBD1,once,TRBV7-9
TGCGCCAGCAGCCTCGAACCGGTCCAAGAGACCCAGTACTTC,CASSLEPVQETQYF,TRBJ2-5,-,-,TRBV5-1
TGCGCCAGCAGCTTTAGTTTGATAGCGGGAGGGCCGGGGCACATTCAGTACTTC,CASSFSLIAGGPGHIQYF,TRBJ2-4,TRBD2,-,TRBV5-1
TGTGCCAGCAGCTCACCAGCACAGGGGGCAAGTGAAAAACTGTTTTTT,CASSSPAQGASEKLFF,TRBJ1-4,TRBD1,few,TRBV9
TGCAGCGTTCAACAGGAGACTTCTAACTATGGCTACACCTTC,CSVQQETSNYGYTF,TRBJ1-2,-,-,TRBV29-1
TGTGCCAGCAGCCGCGTCTACAATGAGCAGTTCTTC,CASSRVYNEQFF,TRBJ2-1,-,few,TRBV7-2
TGTGCCAGCAGCTCCCTCAGGACATCGAACACCGGGGAGCTGTTTTTT,CASSSLRTSNTGELFF,TRBJ2-2,-,-,TRBV5-6
TGTGCCAGCAGCTTAGGGTCAGGCCAGGGTAGCTCTGGGGCCAACGTCCTGACTTTC,CASSLGSGQGSSGANVLTF,TRBJ2-6,-,-,TRBV11-2
TGCGCCAGCAGCCCGAGGGGGGACAGGGAACATCCGAACACCGGGGAGCTGTTTTTT,CASSPRGDREHPNTGELFF,TRBJ2-2,TRBD1,-,TRBV5-1
TGCGCCAGCAGCCAAGCCCCCCCCGGGACAGGGGCAGGGAGAGCTTTCTTT,CASSQAPPGTGAGRAFF,TRBJ1-1,TRBD1,few,TRBV4-3
TGTGCCAGCAGGACTAGCGGGGGCACAGATACGCAGTATTTT,CASRTSGGTDTQYF,TRBJ2-3,TRBD2,-,TRBV5-8
TGCAGCACACGACAGGGTCGGGGCTACACCTTC,CSTRQGRGYTF,TRBJ1-2,TRBD1,-,TRBV29-1
TGTGCCAGTACCCTCAGCACAGGGGGCGTATATGGCTACACCTTC,CASTLSTGGVYGYTF,TRBJ1-2,TRBD1,-,TRBV19
TGTGCCAGCATCAGGGGGACAGGGGGGGTGAGGTCCTACAATGAGCAGTTCTTC,CASIRGTGGVRSYNEQFF,TRBJ2-1,TRBD1,-,TRBV5-6
TGTGCCAGCAGCTTACTTCCGGGACTAGCCCCTTACTTC,CASSLLPGLAPYF,TRBJ2-5,TRBD2,-,TRBV7-8
TGTGCCAGCAGCCCCAGGAGGGAGGCCACTGAAGCTTTCTTT,CASSPRREATEAFF,TRBJ1-1,-,-,TRBV7-2
TGTGCCAGCAGCCGAGATGTGGCGGGGGCTGCAGATACGCAGTATTTT,CASSRDVAGAADTQYF,TRBJ2-3,-,-,TRBV7-2
TGTGCCAGCTCCACGGGGTGGACCTCTGGGGCCAACGTCCTGACTTTC,CASSTGWTSGANVLTF,TRBJ2-6,-,-,TRBV28